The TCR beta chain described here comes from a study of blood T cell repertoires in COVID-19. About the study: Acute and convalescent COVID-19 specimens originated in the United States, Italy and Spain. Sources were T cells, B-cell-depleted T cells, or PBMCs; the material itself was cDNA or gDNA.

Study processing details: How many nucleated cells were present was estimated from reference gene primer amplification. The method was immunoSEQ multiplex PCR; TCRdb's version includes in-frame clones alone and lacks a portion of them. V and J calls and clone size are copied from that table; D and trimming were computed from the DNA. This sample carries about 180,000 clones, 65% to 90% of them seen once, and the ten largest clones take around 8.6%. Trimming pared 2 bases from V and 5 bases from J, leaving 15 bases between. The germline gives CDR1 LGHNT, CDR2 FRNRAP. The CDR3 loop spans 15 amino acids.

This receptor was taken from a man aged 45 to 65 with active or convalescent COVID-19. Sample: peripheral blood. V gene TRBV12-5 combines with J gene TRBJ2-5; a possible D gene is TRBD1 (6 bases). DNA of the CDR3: TGTGCTAGTGGTTTGACTACCACAGGGCAGGAGACCCAGTACTTC. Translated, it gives CASGLTTTGQETQYF.